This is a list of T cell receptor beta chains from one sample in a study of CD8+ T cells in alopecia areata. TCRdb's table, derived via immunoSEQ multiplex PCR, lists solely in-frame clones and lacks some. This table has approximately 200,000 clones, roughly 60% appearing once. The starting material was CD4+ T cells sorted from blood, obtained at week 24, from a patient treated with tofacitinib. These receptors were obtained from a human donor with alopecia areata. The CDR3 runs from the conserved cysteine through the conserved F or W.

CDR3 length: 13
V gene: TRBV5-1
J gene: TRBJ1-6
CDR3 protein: CASTREVDSPLHF

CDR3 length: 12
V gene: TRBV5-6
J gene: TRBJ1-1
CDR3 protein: CASSLVNAEAFF

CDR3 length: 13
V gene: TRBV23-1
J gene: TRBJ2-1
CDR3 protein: CASSQSQDNEQFF

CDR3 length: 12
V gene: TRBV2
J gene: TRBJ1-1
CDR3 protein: CASMPSRTEAFF

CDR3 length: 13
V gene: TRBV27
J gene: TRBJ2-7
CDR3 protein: CASSLHETAEQYF

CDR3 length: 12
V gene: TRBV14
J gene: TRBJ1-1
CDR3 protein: CASSQDQGEAFF

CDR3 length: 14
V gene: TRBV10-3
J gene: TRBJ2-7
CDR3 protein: CAISPTGDAYEQYF

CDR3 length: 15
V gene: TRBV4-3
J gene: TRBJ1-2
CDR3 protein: CASSQDGGGNYGYTF

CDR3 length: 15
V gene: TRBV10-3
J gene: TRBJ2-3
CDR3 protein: CAIGSRDRGRQTQYF

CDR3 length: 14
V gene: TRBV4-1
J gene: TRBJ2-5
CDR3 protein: CASSQGPLQETQYF

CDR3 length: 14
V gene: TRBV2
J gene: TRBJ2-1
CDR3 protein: CASRGTSSYNEQFF

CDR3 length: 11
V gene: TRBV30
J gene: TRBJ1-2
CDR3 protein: CAWRGDMDYTF

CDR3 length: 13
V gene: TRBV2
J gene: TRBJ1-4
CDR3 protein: CASSAGNNEKLFF

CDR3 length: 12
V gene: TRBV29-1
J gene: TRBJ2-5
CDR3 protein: CSVQAGKETQYF

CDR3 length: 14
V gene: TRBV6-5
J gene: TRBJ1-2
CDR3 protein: CASKVGRGTYGYTF

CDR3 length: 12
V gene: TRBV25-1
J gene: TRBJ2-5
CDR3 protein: CASTRGLETQYF

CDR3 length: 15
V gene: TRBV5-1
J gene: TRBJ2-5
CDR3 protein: CASSVGLAGGETQYF

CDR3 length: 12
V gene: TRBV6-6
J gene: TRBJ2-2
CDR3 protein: CASSYDTGELFF

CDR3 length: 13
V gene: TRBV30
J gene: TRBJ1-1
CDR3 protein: CAWRDRANTEAFF

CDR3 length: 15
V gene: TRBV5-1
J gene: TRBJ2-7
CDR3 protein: CASSLQDSTSYEQYF

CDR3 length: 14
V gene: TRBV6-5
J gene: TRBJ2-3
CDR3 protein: CASGLSASTDTQYF

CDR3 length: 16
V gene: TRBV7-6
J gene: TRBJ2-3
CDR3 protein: CASSLGLLARTDTQYF

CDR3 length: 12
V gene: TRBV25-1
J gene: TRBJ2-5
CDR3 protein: CASGQQQETQYF

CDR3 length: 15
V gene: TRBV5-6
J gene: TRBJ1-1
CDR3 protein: CASSLLSSMNTEAFF

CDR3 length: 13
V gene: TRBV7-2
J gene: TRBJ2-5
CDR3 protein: CASSLAVLGTQYF

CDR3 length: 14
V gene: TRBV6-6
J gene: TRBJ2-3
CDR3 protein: CASRSRVGTDTQYF

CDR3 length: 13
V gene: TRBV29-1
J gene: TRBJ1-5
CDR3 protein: CSVGGREGRPQHF

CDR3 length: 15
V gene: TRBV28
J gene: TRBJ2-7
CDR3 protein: CASSPLAGSPYEQYF

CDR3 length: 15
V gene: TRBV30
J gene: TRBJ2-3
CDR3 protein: CAWSTQRAGSATQYF

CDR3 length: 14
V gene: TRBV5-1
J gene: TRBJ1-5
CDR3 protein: CASSLAGGNQPQHF

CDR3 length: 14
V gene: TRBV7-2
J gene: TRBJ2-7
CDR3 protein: CASSLDRARYEQYF

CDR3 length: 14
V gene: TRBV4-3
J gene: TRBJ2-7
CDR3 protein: CASSLKIGAYEQYF

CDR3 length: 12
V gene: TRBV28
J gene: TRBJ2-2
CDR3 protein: CASSFFTGELFF

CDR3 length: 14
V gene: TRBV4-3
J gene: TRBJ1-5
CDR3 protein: CASSPQDSDQPQHF

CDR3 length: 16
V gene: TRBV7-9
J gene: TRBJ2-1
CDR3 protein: CASSHLTSGSGREQFF

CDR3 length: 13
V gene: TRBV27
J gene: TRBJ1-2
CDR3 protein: CASGSGRVYGYTF

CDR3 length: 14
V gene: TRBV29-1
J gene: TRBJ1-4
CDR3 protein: CSAGETGKNEKLFF

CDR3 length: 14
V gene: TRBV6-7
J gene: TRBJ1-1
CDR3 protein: CASSYTQGDTEAFF

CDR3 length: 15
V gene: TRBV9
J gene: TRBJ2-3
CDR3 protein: CASSVGPERTDTQYF

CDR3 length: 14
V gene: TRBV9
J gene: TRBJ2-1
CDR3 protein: CASSGGIGYNEQFF

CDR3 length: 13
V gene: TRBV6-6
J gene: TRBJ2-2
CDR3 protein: CASSLQGAGELFF

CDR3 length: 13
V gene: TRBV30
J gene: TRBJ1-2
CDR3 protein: CAWSKGGWYGYTF

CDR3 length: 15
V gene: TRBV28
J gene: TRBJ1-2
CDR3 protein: CASRHGQALEYGYTF

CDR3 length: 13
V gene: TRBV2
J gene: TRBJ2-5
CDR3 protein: CASSEERRETQYF

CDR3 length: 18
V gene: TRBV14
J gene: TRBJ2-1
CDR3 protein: CASSQKYSGGYSYNEQFF

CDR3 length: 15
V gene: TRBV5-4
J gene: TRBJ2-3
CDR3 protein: CASSQGVANTDTQYF

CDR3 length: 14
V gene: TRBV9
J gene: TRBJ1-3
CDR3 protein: CASSVESGGNTIYF

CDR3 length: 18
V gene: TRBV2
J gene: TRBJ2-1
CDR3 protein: CASSKLAGGPSSYNEQFF

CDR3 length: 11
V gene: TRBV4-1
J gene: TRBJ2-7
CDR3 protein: CASSQFYEQYF

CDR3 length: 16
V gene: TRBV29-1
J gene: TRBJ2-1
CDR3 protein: CSVPPIQPSSYNEQFF

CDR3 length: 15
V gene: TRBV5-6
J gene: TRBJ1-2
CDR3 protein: CASSLTRSTNYGYTF